These T cell receptor beta chains were read from a single sample in a study of blood T cell repertoires in COVID-19. Some clones are missing from TCRdb's copy, which holds only in-frame ones; the method was immunoSEQ multiplex PCR. The table shows 97,000 or so clones, with 70% to 85% occurring only once. Specimen: peripheral blood. These receptors were obtained from a man between 65 and 80 years old with active or convalescent COVID-19. CDR3s include the opening cysteine and the closing phenylalanine or tryptophan. Fields, in order: CDR3 protein, CDR3 DNA, D gene, clone size, V gene, J gene. A D gene is named only where the DNA matches it firmly. Only part of the rows carry a size: once, few, many, or a class if the clone is expanded.

CDR3 protein: CASSPEGTSGGAHEQYF; CDR3 DNA: TGTGCCAGCAGCCCTGAAGGGACTAGCGGGGGGGCCCACGAGCAGTACTTC; D gene: TRBD2; clone size: once; V gene: TRBV7-2; J gene: TRBJ2-7
CDR3 protein: CASSRTGGLSDEQFF; CDR3 DNA: TGTGCCAGCAGTCGGACAGGGGGCCTGTCAGATGAGCAGTTCTTC; D gene: TRBD1; clone size: NA; V gene: TRBV6-4; J gene: TRBJ2-1
CDR3 protein: CASSLDGGAQHF; CDR3 DNA: TGTGCCAGCAGCTTAGATGGCGGGGCCCAGCATTTT; D gene: NA; clone size: NA; V gene: TRBV11-2; J gene: TRBJ1-5
CDR3 protein: CASSYTWSAGGAETQYF; CDR3 DNA: TGTGCCAGCAGTTACACCTGGTCCGCGGGGGGCGCAGAGACCCAGTACTTC; D gene: TRBD2; clone size: NA; V gene: TRBV6-2/TRBV6-3; J gene: TRBJ2-5
CDR3 protein: CSVGSSTGGETQYF; CDR3 DNA: TGCAGCGTTGGGTCTTCGACAGGGGGGGAGACCCAGTACTTC; D gene: TRBD1; clone size: NA; V gene: TRBV29-1; J gene: TRBJ2-5
CDR3 protein: CASSPSPNTGELFF; CDR3 DNA: TGCGCCAGCAGCCCGAGTCCGAACACCGGGGAGCTGTTTTTT; D gene: NA; clone size: once; V gene: TRBV5-1; J gene: TRBJ2-2
CDR3 protein: CASSETGFSGYTF; CDR3 DNA: TGCGCCAGCAGCGAGACAGGATTCTCTGGCTACACCTTC; D gene: NA; clone size: NA; V gene: TRBV5-1; J gene: TRBJ1-2
CDR3 protein: CASSPTPNPNEKLFF; CDR3 DNA: TGTGCCAGCAGCCCAACTCCAAACCCTAATGAAAAACTGTTTTTT; D gene: NA; clone size: NA; V gene: TRBV14; J gene: TRBJ1-4
CDR3 protein: CASSHGTEISNEQFF; CDR3 DNA: TGCGCCAGCAGCCACGGGACAGAAATTTCCAATGAGCAGTTCTTC; D gene: TRBD1; clone size: NA; V gene: TRBV23-1; J gene: TRBJ2-1
CDR3 protein: CASSLDLGRTLHF; CDR3 DNA: TGTGCCAGCAGCTTAGATTTGGGCAGAACCCTCCACTTT; D gene: NA; clone size: few; V gene: TRBV11-2; J gene: TRBJ1-6
CDR3 protein: CASSLDSTLTQYF; CDR3 DNA: TGTGCCAGCAGCTTAGACAGTACCCTGACCCAGTACTTC; D gene: NA; clone size: once; V gene: TRBV7-2; J gene: TRBJ2-5
CDR3 protein: CASSGDRASGELFF; CDR3 DNA: TGCGCCAGCAGCGGGGACAGGGCCTCCGGGGAGCTGTTTTTT; D gene: TRBD1; clone size: NA; V gene: TRBV5-1; J gene: TRBJ2-2
CDR3 protein: CASSQVLLQGNTEAFF; CDR3 DNA: TGTGCCAGCAGCCAAGTACTCCTTCAGGGTAACACTGAAGCTTTCTTT; D gene: NA; clone size: NA; V gene: TRBV3-1/TRBV3-2; J gene: TRBJ1-1
CDR3 protein: CASSRGLGQTYEQYF; CDR3 DNA: TGTGCCAGCAGCCGGGGCCTGGGACAGACCTACGAGCAGTACTTC; D gene: TRBD1; clone size: NA; V gene: TRBV7-6; J gene: TRBJ2-7
CDR3 protein: CASSEGGVGETQYF; CDR3 DNA: TGCGCCAGCAGTGAGGGGGGGGTGGGAGAGACCCAGTACTTC; D gene: TRBD2; clone size: NA; V gene: TRBV10-1; J gene: TRBJ2-5
CDR3 protein: CASRFEGQSNQPQHF; CDR3 DNA: TGTGCCAGCCGATTTGAGGGACAGAGCAATCAGCCCCAGCATTTT; D gene: TRBD1; clone size: NA; V gene: TRBV2; J gene: TRBJ1-5
CDR3 protein: CASSETSGGAGETQYF; CDR3 DNA: TGTGCCAGCAGCGAAACTAGCGGGGGGGCCGGGGAGACCCAGTACTTC; D gene: TRBD2; clone size: NA; V gene: TRBV7-2; J gene: TRBJ2-5
CDR3 protein: CASSSGGSTEAFF; CDR3 DNA: TGTGCCAGCAGCTCGGGGGGAAGCACTGAAGCTTTCTTT; D gene: NA; clone size: many; V gene: TRBV7-2; J gene: TRBJ1-1
CDR3 protein: CASSINPSGVVDQYF; CDR3 DNA: TGTGCCAGTAGTATAAACCCGTCAGGGGTGGTCGACCAGTACTTC; D gene: NA; clone size: once; V gene: TRBV19; J gene: TRBJ2-7
CDR3 protein: CASSQARGALQGYGYTF; CDR3 DNA: TGCGCCAGCAGCCAAGCTCGAGGGGCACTACAGGGTTATGGCTACACCTTC; D gene: NA; clone size: NA; V gene: TRBV4-1; J gene: TRBJ1-2
CDR3 protein: CASSASGTGTAGNTIYF; CDR3 DNA: TGTGCCAGCAGTGCTTCCGGGACAGGGACGGCTGGAAACACCATATATTTT; D gene: TRBD1; clone size: NA; V gene: TRBV6-1; J gene: TRBJ1-3
CDR3 protein: CASSLGQAANEKLFF; CDR3 DNA: TGCGCCAGCAGCTTAGGACAGGCGGCTAATGAAAAACTGTTTTTT; D gene: TRBD1; clone size: NA; V gene: TRBV5-1; J gene: TRBJ1-4
CDR3 protein: CASSRGAFYSGANVLTF; CDR3 DNA: TGTGCCAGCAGCCGGGGGGCGTTCTACTCTGGGGCCAACGTCCTGACTTTC; D gene: NA; clone size: NA; V gene: TRBV7-8; J gene: TRBJ2-6
CDR3 protein: CASSPMADSGEQYF; CDR3 DNA: TGTGCCAGCTCACCAATGGCAGACAGCGGGGAGCAGTACTTC; D gene: NA; clone size: NA; V gene: TRBV18; J gene: TRBJ2-7
CDR3 protein: CASSKFRFYRDTNTEAFF; CDR3 DNA: TGTGCCAGCAGCAAATTTCGTTTTTACAGGGACACGAACACTGAAGCTTTCTTT; D gene: NA; clone size: NA; V gene: TRBV21-1; J gene: TRBJ1-1
CDR3 protein: CASSILAGGQTDTQYF; CDR3 DNA: TGCGCCAGCAGCATACTAGCGGGGGGGCAGACAGATACGCAGTATTTT; D gene: TRBD2; clone size: NA; V gene: TRBV5-1; J gene: TRBJ2-3
CDR3 protein: CASSLYSLYEQYF; CDR3 DNA: TGTGCCAGCAGCTTATACAGTCTCTACGAGCAGTACTTC; D gene: NA; clone size: NA; V gene: TRBV11-3; J gene: TRBJ2-7
CDR3 protein: CASSSLGQGGKTPYGYTF; CDR3 DNA: TGTGCCAGCAGTTCCCTAGGACAGGGGGGGAAAACCCCCTATGGCTACACCTTC; D gene: TRBD1; clone size: once; V gene: TRBV27; J gene: TRBJ1-2
CDR3 protein: CASSLEGASGYTF; CDR3 DNA: TGCGCCAGCAGCTTGGAAGGGGCAAGTGGCTACACCTTC; D gene: NA; clone size: many; V gene: TRBV5-1; J gene: TRBJ1-2
CDR3 protein: CASSPRTGGYGYTF; CDR3 DNA: TGTGCCAGCAGTCCCCGGACGGGGGGCTATGGCTACACCTTC; D gene: NA; clone size: few; V gene: TRBV2; J gene: TRBJ1-2
CDR3 protein: CASSLARGTYGELFF; CDR3 DNA: TGTGCCAGCAGCTTAGCGCGGGGGACTTACGGGGAGCTGTTTTTT; D gene: TRBD2; clone size: NA; V gene: TRBV7-9; J gene: TRBJ2-2
CDR3 protein: CASSIIGVHQPQHF; CDR3 DNA: TGTGCCAGTAGTATCATAGGGGTCCATCAGCCCCAGCATTTT; D gene: NA; clone size: NA; V gene: TRBV19; J gene: TRBJ1-5
CDR3 protein: CASSDRNIQYF; CDR3 DNA: TGTGCCAGCAGTGACAGAAACATTCAGTACTTC; D gene: NA; clone size: once; V gene: TRBV11-3; J gene: TRBJ2-4
CDR3 protein: CASSLVPGLGANEQFF; CDR3 DNA: TGCGCCAGCAGCTTGGTGCCGGGACTAGGGGCCAATGAGCAGTTCTTC; D gene: TRBD2; clone size: once; V gene: TRBV5-1; J gene: TRBJ2-1
CDR3 protein: CASSPWGGETEAFF; CDR3 DNA: TGTGCCAGCAGTCCCTGGGGAGGGGAGACTGAAGCTTTCTTT; D gene: NA; clone size: NA; V gene: TRBV6-5; J gene: TRBJ1-1
CDR3 protein: CSVETLTGKKYGYTF; CDR3 DNA: TGCAGCGTTGAAACCCTGACAGGCAAGAAGTATGGCTACACCTTC; D gene: NA; clone size: NA; V gene: TRBV29-1; J gene: TRBJ1-2
CDR3 protein: CASREGSSLNEKLFF; CDR3 DNA: TGTGCCAGCAGGGAGGGGAGTTCCCTCAATGAAAAACTGTTTTTT; D gene: NA; clone size: NA; V gene: TRBV2; J gene: TRBJ1-4
CDR3 protein: CASSVEDRGSEKLFF; CDR3 DNA: TGTGCCAGCAGCGTGGAGGACAGGGGGTCTGAAAAACTGTTTTTT; D gene: TRBD1; clone size: few; V gene: TRBV4-2; J gene: TRBJ1-4
CDR3 protein: CASSQVPGGNTGELFF; CDR3 DNA: TGCGCCAGCAGCCAAGTCCCGGGGGGGAACACCGGGGAGCTGTTTTTT; D gene: TRBD2; clone size: NA; V gene: TRBV4-3; J gene: TRBJ2-2